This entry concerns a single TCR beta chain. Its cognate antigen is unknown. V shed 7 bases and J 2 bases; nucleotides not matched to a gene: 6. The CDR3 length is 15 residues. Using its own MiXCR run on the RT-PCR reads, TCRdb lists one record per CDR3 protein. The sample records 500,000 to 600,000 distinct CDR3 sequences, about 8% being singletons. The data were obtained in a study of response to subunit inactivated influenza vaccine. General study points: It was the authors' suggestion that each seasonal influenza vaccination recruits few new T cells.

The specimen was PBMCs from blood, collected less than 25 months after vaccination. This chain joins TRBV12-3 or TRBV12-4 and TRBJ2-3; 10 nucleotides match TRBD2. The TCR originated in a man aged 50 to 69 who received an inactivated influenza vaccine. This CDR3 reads CASTLSGGYTDTQYF. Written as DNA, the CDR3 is TGTGCCAGCACTCTTAGCGGGGGGTACACAGATACGCAGTATTTT.